Listed here are 14 T cell receptor beta chains from one sample, sequenced in a study of metastatic and nonmetastatic thyroid tumors. TCRdb ran MiXCR on the PCR reads. The table records some 15,000 clones, about 26% of them present only once. All patients were untreated before thyroid surgery. Sample: adjacent normal tissue. These receptors all stem from a female donor with papillary thyroid cancer or a benign thyroid nodule (not recorded which). Some clones in this sample may be carry-over from other donors' samples.

The V gene is TRBV6-4, the J gene TRBJ1-5; D not certain. V dropped 6 bases and J dropped 2 bases, with 14 bases sitting between them. The CDR3 runs 15 residues. Germline V gene lookup returns CDR1 MRHNA and CDR2 SNTAGT. The CDR3 nucleotides read TGTGCCAGCAGCCCCGGTATGGGTGGCAATCAGCCCCAGCATTTT. Its translation: CASSPGMGGNQPQHF.

The V and J genes are TRBV19 and TRBJ1-6; a weak D match, TRBD1 (6 bases). Germline CDR1 LNHDA, CDR2 SQIVND (reference sequence). The V end lost 3 bases, the J end lost 8 bases, and 14 bases lay between the germline ends. The CDR3 loop spans 15 amino acids. The CDR3 nucleotides are TGTGCCAGTAGTATCATGGCAGGGGAGGATTCACCCCTCCACTTT. Its translation is CASSIMAGEDSPLHF. Filled out from reference TRBV19 and TRBJ1-6, the complete variable domain reads DGGITQSPKYLFRKEGQNVTLSCEQNLNHDAMYWYRQDPGQGLRLIYYSQIVNDFQKGDIAEGYSVSREKKESFPLTVTSAQKNPTAFYLCASSIMAGEDSPLHFGNGTRLTVT.

This sequence joins TRBV27 and TRBJ1-1; maybe TRBD1 (5 bases). V was trimmed by 8 bases and J by 1 base, leaving 8 bases between them. The CDR3 loop spans 12 amino acids. The germline V gene has CDR1 MNHEY and CDR2 SMNVEV (reference sequence). The CDR3 loop is CASRRGNTEAFF. CDR3 DNA sequence: TGTGCCAGCCGAAGGGGGAACACTGAAGCTTTCTTT.

This clone appeared a few times. This chain connects TRBV2 to TRBJ1-1; D is undetermined. Trimming stripped 5 bases from V and 7 bases from J, with 14 bases between. This CDR3 is built from 13 residues. The germline gives CDR1 SNHLY, CDR2 FYNNEI. The CDR3 bases are TGTGCCAGCAGTTACGACCCAGGTATTGAAGCTTTCTTT. It specifies CASSYDPGIEAFF.

The J gene is TRBJ2-7, the V gene TRBV7-2, with D unresolved. V was trimmed by 3 bases and J by 3 bases, leaving 3 bases between them. The CDR3 is 11 residues long. CDR1 is SGHTA, CDR2 FQGNSA, per germline. CDR3 DNA sequence: TGTGCCAGCAGCTTCGACTACGAGCAGTACTTC. Its protein product is CASSFDYEQYF. The full variable domain, its missing parts supplied by reference TRBV7-2 and TRBJ2-7, is GAGVSQSPSNKVTEKGKDVELRCDPISGHTALYWYRQSLGQGLEFLIYFQGNSAPDKSGLPSDRFSAERTGGSVSTLTIQRTQQEDSAVYLCASSFDYEQYFGPGTRLTVT.

This rearrangement joins TRBV20-1 to TRBJ2-1; D is perhaps TRBD2 (6 bases). The V and J ends lost 3 bases and 4 bases respectively, with 13 bases between them. CDR3 length equals 14 residues. Germline V gene sequence: CDR1 DFQATT, CDR2 SNEGSKA (reference sequence). The CDR3 sequence is CSASSSGPYNEQFF. CDR3 nucleotide sequence: TGCAGTGCTAGCTCAAGCGGGCCTTACAATGAGCAGTTCTTC.

The chain couples TRBV19 to TRBJ2-3, with D uncertain. The CDR3 totals 16 residues. Trimming took off 4 bases at V and 4 bases at J, with 18 bases between the two ends. The V gene's germline CDR1 is LNHDA and CDR2 SQIVND (reference sequence). The DNA of the CDR3 is TGTGCCAGTAGTACGCCCTCGGCTACCGGTCCAGATACGCAGTATTTT. Protein sequence: CASSTPSATGPDTQYF.

This clone was detected only a few times. This chain joins TRBV5-1 and TRBJ1-1, with D possibly being TRBD1 (5 bases). Looked up from germline, CDR1 is SGHRS and CDR2 is YFSETQ. CDR3 length: 13 residues. Between the trimmed V and J ends, which lost 3 bases and 5 bases, there was a span of 11 bases. The CDR3, as DNA: TGCGCCAGCAGCTCGCAGGGAGGGACTGAAGCTTTCTTT. Protein product: CASSSQGGTEAFF.

The gene calls are TRBV28 and TRBJ2-7; 9 nucleotides align to TRBD2. CDR1 MDHEN and CDR2 SYDVKM come from the germline V gene. The length of the CDR3 is 13 residues. Trimming removed 10 bases from V and 0 bases from J; junction bases left unmatched: 4. CDR3 nucleotide sequence: TGTGCCACCAGCGGGAGGATCTCCTACGAGCAGTACTTC. The encoded protein is CATSGRISYEQYF.

This clone was counted a few times. The chain has TRBV6-1 and TRBJ1-1; D not certain. The CDR3 consists of 13 residues. Trimming removed 11 bases from V and 8 bases from J, with 21 bases in between. Per the germline V gene, CDR1 is MNHNS and CDR2 is SASEGT. In nucleotides, the CDR3 is TGTGCCTCCATGGAGACCGTCGAGGCGGAAGCTTTCTTT. It specifies CASMETVEAEAFF.

The V and J genes are TRBV5-1 and TRBJ2-7, with TRBD1 matching over 10 bases. The CDR3 contains 15 residues. CDR1 and CDR2 from the germline V gene are SGHRS and YFSETQ. V was pared by 1 base and J by 6 bases, with 7 bases of the junction left unmatched. CDR3 sequence: CASSLLSDRGREQYF. In DNA form, the CDR3 reads TGCGCCAGCAGCTTGCTTTCTGACAGGGGGCGCGAGCAGTACTTC.

This clone was recorded a few times. The rearrangement joins TRBV19 to TRBJ2-7; 7 bases match TRBD1. V was pared by 5 bases and J by 3 bases, with 10 bases of the junction left unmatched. Germline CDR1 is LNHDA and CDR2 is SQIVND (reference sequence). This CDR3 spans 15 amino acids. CDR3 in amino acids: CASSLKTGAYYEQYF. In nucleotides, the CDR3 is TGTGCCAGTAGTCTGAAAACAGGGGCCTACTACGAGCAGTACTTC. Complete variable domain (other parts from reference TRBV19 and TRBJ2-7): DGGITQSPKYLFRKEGQNVTLSCEQNLNHDAMYWYRQDPGQGLRLIYYSQIVNDFQKGDIAEGYSVSREKKESFPLTVTSAQKNPTAFYLCASSLKTGAYYEQYFGPGTRLTVT.

The chain is built from TRBV28 and TRBJ1-2; D not resolved. The CDR3 extends over 11 amino acids. Germline loops: CDR1 MDHEN, CDR2 SYDVKM. With 3 bases removed from V and 6 bases from J, the gap between germline ends came to 5 bases. The CDR3 DNA reads TGTGCCAGCAGTTTTATGGATGGCTACACCTTC. Its protein product is CASSFMDGYTF.

This clone was counted at least ten times. The V gene is TRBV6-2 or TRBV6-3, the J gene TRBJ2-1; D may be TRBD2 (6 bases). CDR1 MNHEY and CDR2 SVGEGT come from the germline V gene. The CDR3 runs 16 residues. V was pared by 2 bases and J by 3 bases, with 14 bases between. CDR3 region: CASSYRAGPYYNEQFF. CDR3 DNA: TGTGCCAGCAGTTACCGAGCGGGTCCTTACTACAATGAGCAGTTCTTC.